Following are 14 T cell receptor beta chains from one sample sequenced in a study of T-cell memory formation after mild COVID-19. In TCRdb, the 5' RACE reads were re-called with MiXCR into one record per CDR3 protein. The sample holds 350,000 to 450,000 distinct CDR3 sequences; about 19% are singletons and the top ten take more than 8%. The sample comprised PBMCs or a T cell subset sorted from them (not recorded which). These receptors were collected from an adult woman who had mild COVID-19 (a few samples of this study predate the infection). Cell type and time point are not known.

This chain links TRBV7-2 with TRBJ1-5; possibly TRBD1 for D (5 bases). The CDR3 runs to 12 residues. The germline CDR1 and CDR2 sequences are SGHTA and FQGNSA. The V and J ends lost 7 bases and 9 bases respectively, with 13 bases between them. The CDR3 bases are TGTGCCAGCACCTCCCCAGGGCGGCCCCAGCATTTT. This sequence encodes CASTSPGRPQHF.

This clonotype was detected only a few times. This sequence joins TRBV4-1 and TRBJ2-5; TRBD2 might be the D (5 bases). Trimming cost V 2 bases and J 7 bases, with 14 bases left between them. The CDR3 is 14 amino acids. Germline CDR1 reads MGHRA; CDR2 reads YSYEKL. The CDR3 sequence is CASSQISGEWTQYF. The CDR3 DNA reads as TGCGCCAGCAGCCAAATCAGTGGGGAGTGGACCCAGTACTTC.

The chain employs TRBV2 and TRBJ2-2; 8 positions match TRBD2. CDR1 and CDR2 (germline): SNHLY, FYNNEI. This CDR3 region has 15 residues. V shed 5 bases, J shed 1 base, and the junction held 3 bases outside the gene matches. The CDR3 spells CASSYTSGNTGELFF. The CDR3 nucleotides read TGTGCCAGCAGTTACACTAGCGGGAACACCGGGGAGCTGTTTTTT.

This clonotype was seen repeatedly, ten times or more. This chain connects TRBV14 to TRBJ2-7; perhaps TRBD2 as D (5 bases). V was pared by 4 bases and J by 3 bases, with 10 bases between. The CDR3 covers 13 residues. Germline CDR1 reads SGHDN; CDR2 reads FVKESK. In DNA, the CDR3 is TGTGCCAGCAGCCCGGGGATAAGCTACGAGCAGTACTTC. Its protein product is CASSPGISYEQYF.

This clonotype has more than one count but fewer than ten. The gene calls are TRBV11-3 and TRBJ2-1; 12 bases align to TRBD2. CDR3 length: 15 residues. The germline gives CDR1 SGHNT, CDR2 YENEEA. J lost 6 bases, V lost 5 bases, and 5 bases had no gene match. The CDR3 DNA sequence: TGTGCCAGCAGCCTTACTAGCGGGGGGTCCAATGAGCAGTTCTTC. Its translation is CASSLTSGGSNEQFF.

The gene calls are TRBV5-1 and TRBJ1-1, with D maybe TRBD1 (5 bases). From germline, CDR1 is SGHRS and CDR2 YFSETQ. The CDR3 consists of 14 residues. V was shortened by 5 bases and J by 0 bases, with 11 bases between the two germline ends. CDR3 in amino acids: CASRQEPMNTEAFF. The DNA of the CDR3 is TGCGCCAGCAGACAGGAACCCATGAACACTGAAGCTTTCTTT. Combining the CDR3 with reference TRBV5-1 and TRBJ1-1 gives the whole variable domain KAGVTQTPRYLIKTRGQQVTLSCSPISGHRSVSWYQQTPGQGLQFLFEYFSETQRNKGNFPGRFSGRQFSNSRSEMNVSTLELGDSALYLCASRQEPMNTEAFFGQGTRLTVV.

This clonotype was observed a handful of times. In DNA, the CDR3 is TGTGCCAGCTTGGGACTAGCGTCGTACGAGCAGTACTTC. It translates to CASLGLASYEQYF. The J gene is TRBJ2-7, the V gene TRBV7-9; 10 nucleotides agree with TRBD2. CDR3 length: 13 residues. V gave up 8 bases and J gave up 4 bases; unmatched junction bases: 5. Germline V lookup: CDR1 SEHNR, CDR2 FQNEAQ (reference sequence). Filled out from reference TRBV7-9 and TRBJ2-7, the complete variable domain reads DTGVSQNPRHKITKRGQNVTFRCDPISEHNRLYWYRQTLGQGPEFLTYFQNEAQLEKSRLLSDRFSAERPKGSFSTLEIQRTEQGDSAMYLCASLGLASYEQYFGPGTRLTVT.

This clonotype was picked up a small number of times. The CDR3 sequence is CASRAGQTQYF. In DNA, the CDR3 is TGTGCCAGCAGGGCGGGTCAGACCCAGTACTTC. The chain carries TRBV12-3 or TRBV12-4 and TRBJ2-5, with D possibly being TRBD2 (5 bases). The germline V and J ends were trimmed by 6 bases and 6 bases, with 8 bases remaining between them. This CDR3 is built from 11 residues.

This clonotype was observed a handful of times. V gene TRBV12-3 or TRBV12-4 combines with J gene TRBJ1-6; D is possibly TRBD1 (5 bases). The CDR3 has 13 amino acids. V shed 7 bases and J shed 9 bases, with 13 bases lying between them. DNA of the CDR3: TGTGCCAGCATGATTGGGGCTAGTTCACCCCTCCACTTT. Translating it yields CASMIGASSPLHF.

This clonotype was detected only a few times. The genes are TRBV6-1 and TRBJ2-1; 8 nucleotides match TRBD1. The CDR3 is made up of 15 amino acids. V was clipped by 2 bases and J by 7 bases; unmatched bases: 7. The germline V gene encodes CDR1 MNHNS and CDR2 SASEGT. The CDR3: CASSEIRGQENEQFF. For the CDR3, the DNA is TGTGCCAGCAGTGAAATCCGGGGACAGGAAAATGAGCAGTTCTTC.

This clonotype was seen only a few times. The chain employs TRBV3-1 and TRBJ1-1; D gene ambiguous. This CDR3 is built from 14 residues. V dropped 5 bases and J dropped 5 bases, with 15 bases sitting between them. Germline lookup yields CDR1 LGHDT and CDR2 YNNKEL (reference sequence). CDR3: CASSFQSGRTEAFF. CDR3 nucleotides: TGTGCCAGCAGCTTCCAATCGGGTAGGACTGAAGCTTTCTTT.

This chain uses TRBV20-1 with TRBJ2-7; 8 bases align to TRBD2. CDR1 is DFQATT and CDR2 is SNEGSKA in the germline V gene (reference sequence). The trim removed 4 bases at V and 5 bases at J, leaving 4 bases unmatched. CDR3 length: 12 residues. CDR3 in amino acids: CSANSAGDEQYF. DNA for the CDR3: TGCAGTGCTAATTCAGCGGGGGACGAGCAGTACTTC.

This clonotype showed up just a few times. CDR3 DNA sequence: TGCGCCAGCAGCTTCGGGCGGAAAGGCACAGATACGCAGTATTTT. Protein sequence: CASSFGRKGTDTQYF. The gene calls are TRBV5-1 and TRBJ2-3, with unresolved D. Germline V gives CDR1 SGHRS, CDR2 YFSETQ. Trimming shortened V by 2 bases and J by 1 base, and 11 bases separated the two germline ends. The CDR3 runs 15 residues.

In its sample, this clonotype was seen many times. The CDR3 nucleotides are TGTGCCAGCAGCTTATGGCTGACAGATACGCAGTATTTT. Protein product: CASSLWLTDTQYF. The chain carries TRBV7-2 and TRBJ2-3; D not certain. Trimming took 2 bases from V and 3 from J, leaving 6 bases between them. The CDR3 is made up of 13 amino acids. Germline lookup yields CDR1 SGHTA and CDR2 FQGNSA.